These T cell receptor beta chains were read from a single sample in a study of T-cell reconstitution after alpha-beta-depleted transplantation in children. TCRdb used MiXCR to reprocess the PCR reads, holding one entry per CDR3 protein. The profile covers about 280,000 distinct CDR3 sequences, with around 10% appearing a single time and around 22% taken by the ten largest. This specimen was peripheral blood, taken 180 days after TCRalphabeta/CD19-depleted stem cell transplant. The receptors derive from a male patient between 2 and 15 years old who had a stem cell transplant for chronic granulomatous disease, so the T cells may come from the graft donor. Each CDR3 is given with its conserved first and last residue. The D gene is left open where the match is weak. Not every row has a clone size; where given, it reads once, few, many or a size class.

TRBJ2-1 | many | 17 | TRBV2 | NA | TGTGCCAGCAGTGAAGCGCTGGGGACACCCGATTACAATGAGCAGTTCTTC | CASSEALGTPDYNEQFF
TRBJ2-6 | many | 17 | TRBV29-1 | NA | TGCAGCGTTACTGCGAGACAGGACTATTCTGGGGCCAACGTCCTGACTTTC | CSVTARQDYSGANVLTF
TRBJ2-4 | many | 14 | TRBV20-1 | TRBD2 | TGCAGTGCCTTGGGGGGGGAAGGAACAGACATTCAGTACTTC | CSALGGEGTDIQYF
TRBJ2-3 | many | 16 | TRBV7-2 | TRBD2 | TGTGCCAGCAGTATTAATGGCGGGGGGGGCGGTGATACGCAGTATTTT | CASSINGGGGGDTQYF
TRBJ2-7 | many | 12 | TRBV29-1 | NA | TGCAGCGTCCAGGGACCTTCCTACGAGCAGTACTTC | CSVQGPSYEQYF
TRBJ2-1 | many | 15 | TRBV5-1 | TRBD1 | TGCGCCAGCAGCTTTGAACAGGGGCCCCACAATGAGCAGTTCTTC | CASSFEQGPHNEQFF
TRBJ1-1 | many | 13 | TRBV29-1 | NA | TGCAGCGTTCATGGGGGGCCGAACACTGAAGCTTTCTTT | CSVHGGPNTEAFF
TRBJ1-5 | NA | 13 | TRBV4-1 | NA | TGCGCCAGCAGTAAGGGGATAGGTCAGCCCCAGCATTTT | CASSKGIGQPQHF
TRBJ2-3 | many | 11 | TRBV29-1 | NA | TGCAGCGTGGGGTCCGCGGATACGCAGTATTTT | CSVGSADTQYF
TRBJ2-7 | many | 14 | TRBV27 | TRBD1 | TGTGCCAGCAGCGCCGGGACAGGGAGATACGAGCAGTACTTC | CASSAGTGRYEQYF
TRBJ2-3 | many | 14 | TRBV18 | NA | TGTGCCAGCTCACCACTCGCAGGCACAGATACGCAGTATTTT | CASSPLAGTDTQYF
TRBJ2-5 | many | 15 | TRBV4-2 | TRBD2 | TGTGCCAGCAGCCACTGGACTAGCGGGGGTGAGACCCAGTACTTC | CASSHWTSGGETQYF
TRBJ2-7 | NA | 16 | TRBV7-2 | TRBD1 | TGTGCCAGCAGCTTTCTCTCGGGACAGGGGGGGATAGAGCAGTACTTC | CASSFLSGQGGIEQYF
TRBJ2-7 | many | 16 | TRBV7-9 | TRBD2 | TGTGCCAGCAGCTTAGTAGGGACTAGCGGTTTCTACGAGCAGTACTTC | CASSLVGTSGFYEQYF
TRBJ2-4 | many | 14 | TRBV20-1 | TRBD2 | TGCAGTTCATGGACAGAAACTAGCGGGGACATTCAGTACTTC | CSSWTETSGDIQYF
TRBJ1-2 | many | 15 | TRBV11-2 | NA | TGTGCCAGCAGTGAAGGGCCCGACAGGTACTATGGCTACACCTTC | CASSEGPDRYYGYTF
TRBJ2-5 | NA | 13 | TRBV4-2 | NA | TGTGCCAGCAGCCCCGGACCTATGCAGACCCAGTACTTC | CASSPGPMQTQYF
TRBJ2-7 | many | 15 | TRBV12-3/TRBV12-4 | TRBD2 | TGTGCCAGCAGTGAAGGAGCGGGGTACTCCTACGAGCAGTACTTC | CASSEGAGYSYEQYF
TRBJ1-2 | many | 16 | TRBV27 | NA | TGTGCCAGCAGTTTAGTACCCCCGACAGGAAACTATGGCTACACCTTC | CASSLVPPTGNYGYTF
TRBJ2-7 | few | 14 | TRBV27 | NA | TGTGCCAGCAGTAGGGGACCCCTCGGGCCCGTGCAGTACTTC | CASSRGPLGPVQYF
TRBJ1-1 | few | 15 | TRBV18 | NA | TGTGCCAGCTCACCACGGCTCAACAGGGCTGGTGAAGCTTTCTTT | CASSPRLNRAGEAFF
TRBJ2-3 | many | 14 | TRBV25-1 | NA | TGTGCCAGCAGTGGTAGGGGTTGGTCAGATACGCAGTATTTT | CASSGRGWSDTQYF
TRBJ1-2 | few | 13 | TRBV12-3/TRBV12-4 | TRBD1 | TGTGCCAGCAGTTCTCAGGGGGCCTATGGCTACACCTTC | CASSSQGAYGYTF
TRBJ2-1 | few | 13 | TRBV25-1 | NA | TGTGCCAGCAGTGACAGTATACCCGGGACATTATTTTTC | CASSDSIPGTLFF
TRBJ2-3 | many | 14 | TRBV29-1 | TRBD2 | TGCAGCGTTGTCCAGCGGGAGGGGATGAATACGCAGTATTTT | CSVVQREGMNTQYF
TRBJ2-3 | NA | 18 | TRBV12-3/TRBV12-4 | TRBD2 | TGTGCCAGCAAAGGCTTGGGACTAGCGGGGGGGACGACAGATACGCAGTATTTT | CASKGLGLAGGTTDTQYF
TRBJ2-7 | NA | 14 | TRBV5-4 | TRBD2 | TGTGCCAGCAGCGATGGACTAGCGAAGGGCGAGCAGTACTTC | CASSDGLAKGEQYF